This TCR beta chain comes out of a study of PD-L1 blockade in urothelial cancer. Study background: The researchers analyzed blood 3 weeks (second dose) and 6 weeks after treatment start. Whole-study findings and limits: By 3 weeks, tumor-associated blood clones had expanded more in durable-benefit patients.

Time point noted: peripheral blood 6 weeks after treatment start. Patient sample counts ranged from 1 to 8, pretreatment and on-treatment. Remarks on this clone: Its antigen remains unidentified.

Germline V lookup: CDR1 SGHAT, CDR2 FQDESV (reference sequence). With V trimmed by 5 bases and J by 1 base, 6 bases remained unmatched. The CDR3 spans 16 residues. Only in-frame clones appear in the TCRdb table, and some are missing; sequencing was by immunoSEQ multiplex PCR. The repertoire holds around 49,000 clones, with around 80% as singletons. This receptor was taken from a man aged 60 to 75 with urothelial cancer. Source: PBMCs, taken around atezolizumab (anti-PD-L1) treatment. V and J are TRBV11-1 and TRBJ1-4, with 8 bases lining up with TRBD1. The CDR3 loop is CASSQPGQGTNEKLFF. In nucleotides, the CDR3 is TGTGCCAGCAGCCAACCCGGACAGGGAACTAATGAAAAACTGTTTTTT.